This T cell receptor beta chain was captured in a study of blood T cells in healthy people across ages. Findings and limits, study-wide: There was a strong correlation between TCR beta diversity and naive T cell percentage.

PCR was performed a second time for roughly 6 to 12 cycles using a sample-barcoded 5' primer and a J-beta primer mix. Carrying 12 random nucleotides, a template-switch adaptor labeled each individual cDNA molecule. TCRdb recomputed calls from the 5' RACE reads with MiXCR, one row per CDR3 protein. The data hold around 900,000 distinct CDR3 sequences, with around 26% observed a single time. This clonotype was detected many times. Its matching antigen is unknown. This clonotype was sampled from an elderly woman in good health. The sample taken for sequencing was blood.

The CDR3 region has the DNA TGCAGTGCTAAGAAGGTTCAAGAGACCCAGTACTTC. Its translation is CSAKKVQETQYF. The rearrangement links TRBV20-1 to TRBJ2-5, with no clear D. V gave up 4 bases and J gave up 2 bases, with 8 bases separating them. The CDR3 has 12 amino acids. Germline loops: CDR1 DFQATT, CDR2 SNEGSKA (reference sequence).